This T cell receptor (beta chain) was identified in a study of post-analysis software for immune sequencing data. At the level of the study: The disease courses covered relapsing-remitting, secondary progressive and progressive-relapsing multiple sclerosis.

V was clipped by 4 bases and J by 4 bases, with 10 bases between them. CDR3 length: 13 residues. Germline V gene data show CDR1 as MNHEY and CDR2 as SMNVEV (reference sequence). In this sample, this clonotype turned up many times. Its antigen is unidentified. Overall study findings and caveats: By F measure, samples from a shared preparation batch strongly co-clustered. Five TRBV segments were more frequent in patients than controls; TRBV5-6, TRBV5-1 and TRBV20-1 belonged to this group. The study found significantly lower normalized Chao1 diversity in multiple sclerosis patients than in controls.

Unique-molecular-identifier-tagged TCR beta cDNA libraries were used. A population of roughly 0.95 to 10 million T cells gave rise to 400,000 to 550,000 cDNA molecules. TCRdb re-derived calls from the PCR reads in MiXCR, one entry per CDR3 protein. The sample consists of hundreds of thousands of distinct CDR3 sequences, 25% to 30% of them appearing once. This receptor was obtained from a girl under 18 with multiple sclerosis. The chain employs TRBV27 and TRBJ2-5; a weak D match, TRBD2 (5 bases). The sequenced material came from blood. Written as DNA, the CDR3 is TGTGCCAGCAGTTCGCACCGGGGAGAGACCCAGTACTTC. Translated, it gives CASSSHRGETQYF.